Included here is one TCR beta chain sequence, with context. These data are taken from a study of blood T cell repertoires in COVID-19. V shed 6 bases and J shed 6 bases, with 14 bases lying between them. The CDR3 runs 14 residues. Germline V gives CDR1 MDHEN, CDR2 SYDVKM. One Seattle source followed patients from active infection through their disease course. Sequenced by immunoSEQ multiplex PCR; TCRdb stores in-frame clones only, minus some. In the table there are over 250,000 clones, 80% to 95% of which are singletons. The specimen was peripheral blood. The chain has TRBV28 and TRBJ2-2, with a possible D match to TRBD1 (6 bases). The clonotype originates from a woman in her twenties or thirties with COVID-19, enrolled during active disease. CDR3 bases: TGTGCCAGCAGGGGACATATCGGGGCCGGGGAGCTGTTTTTT. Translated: CASRGHIGAGELFF.